Sequencing of this TCR beta chain was carried out in a study of cytomegalovirus exposure and HLA in healthy donors. Findings and limits, study-wide: Later analysis identified a missense DCLRE1C variant that was linked to TCR beta V- and J-gene trimming. Reports indicated that the classifier achieved high specificity and sensitivity in diagnosing cytomegalovirus status. Further analysis, carried out later, found HLA-associated TCR beta chains more clonally expanded than equally common other chains.

This clone was picked up a small number of times. Its antigen remains unknown. The PCR used 60 Vbeta and 13 Jbeta primers. The protocol was immunoSEQ multiplex PCR, while the TCRdb copy is restricted to in-frame clones and leaves out a portion. The sample has over 30,000 clones, approximately 90% seen once; the top ten hold about an eighth. Everyone who donated was a healthy bone marrow donor. This CDR3 contains 12 residues. Germline assignment: CDR1 MGHRA and CDR2 YSYEKL. Germline trimming cut 8 bases from V and 3 bases from J; bases unmatched to any gene: 0. The specimen sequenced was PBMCs. This TCR came from a woman in her thirties or forties in good health and CMV-seropositive. The V call is TRBV4-1, the J call TRBJ2-2; 7 bases align to TRBD2. In DNA form, the CDR3 reads TGCGCCAGCGGGGGGGACACCGGGGAGCTGTTTTTT. This sequence encodes CASGGDTGELFF.